The sequence of this T cell receptor (beta chain) was determined in a study of blood T cell repertoires in COVID-19. Across the study: Some COVID-19 samples were acute and others convalescent; all came from the United States, Italy and Spain.

CDR1 MNHEY and CDR2 SVGEGT come from the germline V gene. The CDR3 length is 16 residues. Trimming took 2 bases from V and 8 from J, leaving 18 bases between them. TCRdb's copy holds only in-frame clones and misses some; the assay was immunoSEQ multiplex PCR. Of tens of thousands of clones in the sample, about 83% were seen once. The sequence derives from a man between 60 and 75 years old with acute or convalescent COVID-19. Sequenced sample: peripheral blood. The chain combines TRBV6-2 or TRBV6-3 with TRBJ1-4, with D unclear. CDR3 loop: CASSYGPGSGREKLFF. The CDR3 DNA reads TGTGCCAGCAGTTACGGCCCGGGATCCGGACGGGAAAAACTGTTTTTT.